The rows below give T cell receptor beta chains drawn from one sample of a study of T cell changes during pregnancy in multiple sclerosis. TCRdb's table, derived via immunoSEQ multiplex PCR, lists solely in-frame clones and lacks some. The sample lists over 60,000 clones; around 96% were seen once. The sample in question was CD8+ T cells from peripheral blood mononuclear cells, obtained after pregnancy. These receptors came from a female donor with multiple sclerosis, enrolled in a pregnancy study. Both conserved end residues are part of each CDR3. Each record gives: V gene, D gene, clone size, J gene, CDR3 protein, CDR3 DNA. D genes are given only for firm matches. Not every row has a clone size; where given, it reads once, few, many or a size class.

V gene: TRBV10-3; D gene: TRBD2; clone size: -; J gene: TRBJ2-3; CDR3 protein: CAISEPGGARGYF; CDR3 DNA: TGTGCCATCAGTGAACCGGGGGGAGCCCGGGGGTATTTT
V gene: TRBV28; D gene: -; clone size: -; J gene: TRBJ1-5; CDR3 protein: CASSLTELSNQPQHF; CDR3 DNA: TGTGCCAGCAGCCTAACTGAACTTAGCAATCAGCCCCAGCATTTT
V gene: TRBV27; D gene: TRBD2; clone size: -; J gene: TRBJ2-7; CDR3 protein: CASSNSQNGLVAYEQYF; CDR3 DNA: TGTGCCAGCAGTAACTCCCAGAACGGACTAGTTGCCTACGAGCAGTACTTC
V gene: TRBV28; D gene: -; clone size: -; J gene: TRBJ2-7; CDR3 protein: CASSFLLEQYF; CDR3 DNA: TGTGCCAGCAGTTTCCTCCTCGAGCAGTACTTC
V gene: TRBV18; D gene: TRBD1; clone size: -; J gene: TRBJ1-4; CDR3 protein: CASSPTGEEEKLFF; CDR3 DNA: TGTGCCAGCTCACCAACAGGGGAGGAAGAAAAACTGTTTTTT
V gene: TRBV27; D gene: -; clone size: -; J gene: TRBJ2-7; CDR3 protein: CASSQGAGPPFYEQYF; CDR3 DNA: TGTGCCAGCAGTCAGGGTGCGGGACCACCTTTCTACGAGCAGTACTTC
V gene: TRBV4-1; D gene: TRBD1; clone size: -; J gene: TRBJ1-4; CDR3 protein: CASSPEIQGAKGKQLFF; CDR3 DNA: TGCGCCAGCAGCCCGGAAATACAGGGGGCCAAAGGAAAACAACTGTTTTTT
V gene: TRBV7-9; D gene: -; clone size: -; J gene: TRBJ2-3; CDR3 protein: CASSFLETRSTDTQYF; CDR3 DNA: TGTGCCAGCAGCTTCCTAGAGACTAGAAGCACAGATACGCAGTATTTT
V gene: TRBV7-8; D gene: -; clone size: -; J gene: TRBJ2-2; CDR3 protein: CASSFPPGGVGTGELFF; CDR3 DNA: TGTGCCAGCAGCTTCCCGCCGGGGGGCGTTGGCACCGGGGAGCTGTTTTTT
V gene: TRBV4-1; D gene: TRBD1; clone size: -; J gene: TRBJ2-7; CDR3 protein: CASSQRTGAYEQYF; CDR3 DNA: TGCGCCAGCAGCCAACGGACAGGTGCCTACGAGCAGTACTTC
V gene: TRBV19; D gene: TRBD1; clone size: -; J gene: TRBJ2-7; CDR3 protein: CASRHRGHEQYF; CDR3 DNA: TGTGCCAGTAGGCACAGGGGTCACGAGCAGTACTTC
V gene: TRBV7-8; D gene: -; clone size: -; J gene: TRBJ2-1; CDR3 protein: CASSLEAPLVLAGSSYNEQFF; CDR3 DNA: TGTGCCAGCAGCTTAGAAGCCCCCCTGGTATTGGCGGGGAGCTCCTACAATGAGCAGTTCTTC
V gene: TRBV5-6; D gene: -; clone size: -; J gene: TRBJ2-1; CDR3 protein: CASGLAVSSYNEQFF; CDR3 DNA: TGTGCCAGCGGATTAGCGGTTAGCTCCTACAATGAGCAGTTCTTC
V gene: TRBV5-1; D gene: -; clone size: -; J gene: TRBJ2-7; CDR3 protein: CASSLRQNSYEQYF; CDR3 DNA: TGCGCCAGCAGCCTCCGACAGAATTCCTACGAGCAGTACTTC
V gene: TRBV2; D gene: -; clone size: -; J gene: TRBJ2-4; CDR3 protein: CASSERLAKNIQYF; CDR3 DNA: TGTGCCAGCAGTGAACGTCTAGCCAAAAACATTCAGTACTTC
V gene: TRBV6-1; D gene: -; clone size: -; J gene: TRBJ2-1; CDR3 protein: CASSYNLLEDLEQFF; CDR3 DNA: TGTGCCAGCAGCTACAACTTGCTGGAGGACCTTGAGCAGTTCTTC
V gene: TRBV9; D gene: TRBD1; clone size: -; J gene: TRBJ1-1; CDR3 protein: CASSEGQGLEAFF; CDR3 DNA: TGTGCTAGTTCGGAGGGACAGGGCTTAGAAGCTTTCTTT
V gene: TRBV4-2; D gene: -; clone size: -; J gene: TRBJ2-7; CDR3 protein: CASSPPGSYEQYF; CDR3 DNA: TGTGCCAGCAGCCCTCCGGGATCCTACGAGCAGTACTTC
V gene: TRBV25-1; D gene: TRBD1; clone size: -; J gene: TRBJ2-2; CDR3 protein: CASSEYTGAGELFF; CDR3 DNA: TGTGCCAGCAGTGAATACACAGGGGCCGGGGAGCTGTTTTTT
V gene: TRBV6-1; D gene: TRBD1; clone size: -; J gene: TRBJ2-1; CDR3 protein: CASKKDRGHYNEQFF; CDR3 DNA: TGTGCCAGCAAGAAGGACAGGGGGCACTACAATGAGCAGTTCTTC
V gene: TRBV15; D gene: -; clone size: -; J gene: TRBJ2-6; CDR3 protein: CATSGGTVSGANVLTF; CDR3 DNA: TGTGCCACCAGCGGGGGGACAGTTTCTGGGGCCAACGTCCTGACTTTC
V gene: TRBV2; D gene: -; clone size: -; J gene: TRBJ2-7; CDR3 protein: CASSDGLTVYEQYF; CDR3 DNA: TGTGCCAGCAGTGACGGGTTAACTGTCTACGAGCAGTACTTC
V gene: TRBV15; D gene: TRBD1; clone size: -; J gene: TRBJ1-4; CDR3 protein: CATSRGPRQGADGEKLFF; CDR3 DNA: TGTGCCACCAGCAGAGGACCTCGACAGGGGGCTGACGGTGAAAAACTGTTTTTT
V gene: TRBV5-4; D gene: -; clone size: -; J gene: TRBJ1-1; CDR3 protein: CASNTAGLGTEAFF; CDR3 DNA: TGTGCCAGCAACACAGCAGGGCTTGGAACTGAAGCTTTCTTT
V gene: TRBV4-2; D gene: -; clone size: -; J gene: TRBJ2-1; CDR3 protein: CASSQDLNEQFF; CDR3 DNA: TGTGCCAGCAGCCAAGATCTGAATGAGCAGTTCTTC
V gene: TRBV11-1; D gene: -; clone size: -; J gene: TRBJ1-3; CDR3 protein: CASSLGTTGNTIYF; CDR3 DNA: TGTGCCAGCAGCCTGGGTACGACAGGAAACACCATATATTTT
V gene: TRBV27; D gene: -; clone size: once; J gene: TRBJ1-5; CDR3 protein: CASSPPGQPQHF; CDR3 DNA: TGTGCCAGCAGTCCGCCGGGACAGCCCCAGCATTTT
V gene: TRBV21-1; D gene: -; clone size: -; J gene: TRBJ1-5; CDR3 protein: CARRQTGQINQPQHF; CDR3 DNA: TGTGCCAGGCGACAGACGGGACAGATCAATCAGCCCCAGCATTTT
V gene: TRBV27; D gene: TRBD1; clone size: -; J gene: TRBJ2-3; CDR3 protein: CASTTGGIDTQYF; CDR3 DNA: TGTGCCAGCACTACAGGGGGCATAGATACGCAGTATTTT
V gene: TRBV21-1; D gene: -; clone size: -; J gene: TRBJ2-7; CDR3 protein: CASIVLLYEQYF; CDR3 DNA: TGTGCCAGCATTGTACTCCTCTACGAGCAGTACTTC
V gene: TRBV6-5; D gene: TRBD2; clone size: -; J gene: TRBJ2-7; CDR3 protein: CASSWTSGGGDYEQYF; CDR3 DNA: TGTGCCAGCAGTTGGACTAGCGGGGGTGGGGACTACGAGCAGTACTTC
V gene: TRBV9; D gene: -; clone size: -; J gene: TRBJ1-1; CDR3 protein: CASSVKSVGEAFF; CDR3 DNA: TGTGCCAGCAGCGTAAAAAGCGTTGGGGAAGCTTTCTTT
V gene: TRBV9; D gene: -; clone size: -; J gene: TRBJ1-1; CDR3 protein: CASSVAGHSEAFF; CDR3 DNA: TGTGCCAGCAGCGTCGCAGGGCACAGTGAAGCTTTCTTT
V gene: TRBV27; D gene: -; clone size: -; J gene: TRBJ1-5; CDR3 protein: CASTKTGGANQPQHF; CDR3 DNA: TGTGCCAGCACCAAAACGGGAGGGGCCAACCAGCCCCAGCATTTT
V gene: TRBV28; D gene: TRBD1; clone size: -; J gene: TRBJ1-2; CDR3 protein: CASSPQQGYYGYTF; CDR3 DNA: TGTGCCAGCAGCCCACAACAGGGGTACTATGGCTACACCTTC
V gene: TRBV9; D gene: -; clone size: -; J gene: TRBJ1-2; CDR3 protein: CASSSRDGGIGGYTF; CDR3 DNA: TGTGCCAGCAGCTCCCGGGACGGAGGGATCGGAGGCTACACCTTC
V gene: TRBV9; D gene: TRBD1; clone size: -; J gene: TRBJ2-7; CDR3 protein: CASSPQQGQGAWEQYF; CDR3 DNA: TGTGCCAGCAGCCCCCAGCAGGGACAGGGGGCGTGGGAGCAGTACTTC
V gene: TRBV7-9; D gene: -; clone size: once; J gene: TRBJ1-1; CDR3 protein: CASSPDTGTGTEAFF; CDR3 DNA: TGTGCCAGCAGCCCAGACACAGGGACGGGCACTGAAGCTTTCTTT
V gene: TRBV19; D gene: TRBD2; clone size: -; J gene: TRBJ2-1; CDR3 protein: CASRTSGRSGEQFF; CDR3 DNA: TGTGCCAGTAGAACTAGCGGGAGGTCGGGGGAGCAGTTCTTC
V gene: TRBV7-9; D gene: -; clone size: -; J gene: TRBJ2-7; CDR3 protein: CASSLLAREQYF; CDR3 DNA: TGTGCCAGCAGCTTACTCGCCAGGGAGCAGTACTTC
V gene: TRBV5-1; D gene: -; clone size: -; J gene: TRBJ2-3; CDR3 protein: CASSAGSNGDTQYF; CDR3 DNA: TGCGCCAGCAGCGCCGGTTCCAACGGGGATACGCAGTATTTT
V gene: TRBV9; D gene: TRBD2; clone size: -; J gene: TRBJ2-1; CDR3 protein: CASSVGDGRAGYNEQFF; CDR3 DNA: TGTGCCAGCAGCGTAGGTGACGGGAGGGCGGGCTACAATGAGCAGTTCTTC
V gene: TRBV27; D gene: TRBD2; clone size: -; J gene: TRBJ2-1; CDR3 protein: CASSLSGFPGLAEPYNEQFF; CDR3 DNA: TGTGCCAGCAGTTTATCGGGATTCCCGGGACTAGCGGAGCCCTACAATGAGCAGTTCTTC
V gene: TRBV7-9; D gene: -; clone size: -; J gene: TRBJ2-7; CDR3 protein: CASSLGGGPYEQYF; CDR3 DNA: TGTGCCAGCAGCTTAGGGGGGGGGCCCTACGAGCAGTACTTC
V gene: TRBV9; D gene: -; clone size: once; J gene: TRBJ2-3; CDR3 protein: CASSEGAPTDTQYF; CDR3 DNA: TGTGCCAGCAGCGAAGGGGCGCCGACAGATACGCAGTATTTT